This entry is about one T cell receptor beta chain. These data are taken from a study of cytomegalovirus exposure and HLA in healthy donors. Researchers ran the PCR with 60 Vbeta and 13 Jbeta primers. Profiled with immunoSEQ multiplex PCR; TCRdb holds only in-frame clones, not every one. The sample yields about 88,000 clones, approximately 90% seen once. Germline V gives CDR1 LNHNV, CDR2 YYDKDF (reference sequence). V lost 2 bases, J lost 0 bases, and 13 bases stayed unmatched. There are 19 residues in the CDR3. This sequence was found in a young man in good health and CMV-seronegative. Sequencing input: PBMCs. The chain is built from TRBV15 and TRBJ2-3; 8 bases are shared with TRBD2. The CDR3 reads CATSRRLLRGRTSTDTQYF. The CDR3 DNA is TGTGCCACCAGCAGAAGGCTCCTTCGCGGGAGGACTAGCACAGATACGCAGTATTTT.